The clone carrying this T cell receptor beta chain was recorded many times. Germline loops: CDR1 SQVTM, CDR2 ANQGSEA. The CDR3 has 12 residues. The trim removed 3 bases at V and 5 bases at J, leaving 2 bases unmatched. The source of the blood RNA was unsorted whole blood, and germline DNA was extracted as well. This entry comes from a study of tumor-infiltrating lymphocytes in primary liver carcinoma. Starting material of 500 ng total RNA yielded TCR beta cDNA via a constant-region primer. Three nested multiplex PCR rounds, a slightly modified ARM-PCR, produced the libraries for TCR beta. Both of the initial two PCR rounds ran for about 9 cycles and employed TRBV1-TRBV30 forward primers alongside a C-beta reverse primer. TCRdb re-called the multiplex PCR reads through MiXCR, storing one row per CDR3 protein. The data hold about 300,000 distinct CDR3 sequences, with 65% observed a single time.

This clonotype originated in a man aged 35-49 years with primary liver carcinoma and hepatitis B virus infection. Sequencing was carried out using peripheral blood. V gene TRBV29-1 combines with J gene TRBJ1-2; 8 bases fit TRBD1. DNA for the CDR3: TGCAGCGTTGATAGGACAGGGTATGGCTACACCTTC. Residues: CSVDRTGYGYTF.